What follows is one TCR beta chain and its context. These data are taken from a study of T cell changes during pregnancy in multiple sclerosis. The CDR3 has 12 residues. V was clipped by 6 bases and J by 0 bases, with 3 bases between them. Germline assignment: CDR1 MDHEN and CDR2 SYDVKM. Produced via immunoSEQ multiplex PCR; TCRdb's table is partial and in-frame only. The sample lists more than 65,000 clones, roughly 96% occurring once. The sample here was peripheral blood, taken in the second trimester of pregnancy. The source is a female donor with multiple sclerosis, enrolled in a pregnancy study. This chain connects TRBV28 to TRBJ1-3; D is undetermined. The CDR3 nucleotides are TGTGCCAGCAGGTACTCTGGAAACACCATATATTTT. This codes for CASRYSGNTIYF.